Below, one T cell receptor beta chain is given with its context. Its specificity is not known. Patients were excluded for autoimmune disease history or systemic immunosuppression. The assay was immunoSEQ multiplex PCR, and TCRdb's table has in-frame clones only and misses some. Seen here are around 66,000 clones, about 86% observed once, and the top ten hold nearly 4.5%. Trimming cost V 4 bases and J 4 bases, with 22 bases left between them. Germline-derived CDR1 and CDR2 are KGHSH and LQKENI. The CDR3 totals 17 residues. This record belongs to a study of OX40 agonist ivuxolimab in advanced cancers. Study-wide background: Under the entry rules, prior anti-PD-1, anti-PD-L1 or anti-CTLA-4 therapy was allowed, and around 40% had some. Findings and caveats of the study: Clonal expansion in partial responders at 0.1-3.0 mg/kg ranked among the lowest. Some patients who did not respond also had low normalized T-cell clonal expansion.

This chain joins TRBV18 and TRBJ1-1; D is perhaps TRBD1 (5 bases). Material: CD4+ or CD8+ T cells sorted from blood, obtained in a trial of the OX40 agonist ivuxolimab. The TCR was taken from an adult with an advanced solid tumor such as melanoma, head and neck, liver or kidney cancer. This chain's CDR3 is CASSLPVQRAGSTEAFF. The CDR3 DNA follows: TGTGCCAGCTCACTTCCTGTTCAGAGAGCAGGGAGCACTGAAGCTTTCTTT.